Shown below are 8 T cell receptor beta chains from a single sample sequenced in a study of blood T cell repertoires in COVID-19. TCRdb's copy holds only in-frame clones and misses some; the assay was immunoSEQ multiplex PCR. The table has 80,000 to 95,000 clones, over 80% seen once; the top ten hold 16%. Sequencing was performed on peripheral blood. These receptors originate from a woman of 80 years or more with active or convalescent COVID-19.

The chain links TRBV3-1 (or the pseudogene TRBV3-2) to TRBJ2-2; perhaps TRBD2 as D (6 bases). This CDR3 has 17 amino acids. Germline V gives CDR1 LGHDT, CDR2 YNNKEL (reference sequence). The ends were cut back, 0 bases at V and 0 bases at J, with 11 bases in the middle. DNA of the CDR3: TGTGCCAGCAGCCAAGATAAGGGACTCACGAACACCGGGGAGCTGTTTTTT. It encodes CASSQDKGLTNTGELFF.

The rearrangement links TRBV7-9 to TRBJ1-2, with D maybe TRBD1 (6 bases). Germline V lookup: CDR1 SEHNR, CDR2 FQNEAQ (reference sequence). This CDR3 has 16 amino acids. Trimming stripped 4 bases from V and 2 bases from J, with 17 bases between. CDR3 DNA: TGTGCCAGCAGCTCCGCGGGAGGGGGGGACAACTATGGCTACACCTTC. Amino acid sequence: CASSSAGGGDNYGYTF.

The chain uses TRBV7-2 and TRBJ2-3, with a possible D match to TRBD2 (6 bases). This CDR3 region has 14 residues. CDR1 and CDR2 from the germline V gene are SGHTA and FQGNSA. The V gene lost 5 bases and the J gene lost 2 bases, with 11 bases spanning the gap. CDR3 protein: CASSDRDFTDTQYF. CDR3 DNA: TGTGCCAGCAGCGACCGGGACTTCACAGATACGCAGTATTTT.

V usage is TRBV29-1 and J usage is TRBJ2-3, with 9 bases fitting TRBD1. CDR3 length: 11 residues. J gave up 10 bases and V 6 bases, and 5 bases lay outside the gene matches. The V gene's germline CDR1 is SQVTM and CDR2 ANQGSEA. CDR3 in amino acids: CSVDRGRAQYF. The CDR3 region has the DNA TGCAGCGTGGACAGGGGACGGGCGCAGTATTTT.

CDR3 amino acids: CASSLLRGSGVNTEAFF. CDR3 DNA sequence: TGTGCCAGCAGCTTACTGAGGGGTAGCGGGGTGAACACTGAAGCTTTCTTT. The gene calls are TRBV7-6 and TRBJ1-1, with D maybe TRBD1 (5 bases). Germline-derived CDR1 and CDR2 are SGHVS and FNYEAQ. CDR3 length: 17 residues. Trimming shortened V by 2 bases and J by 0 bases, and 16 bases separated the two germline ends.

This clone was observed a few times. This same CDR3 is encoded by further DNA sequences in the sample. For the CDR3, the DNA is TGTGCCAGCTCACCCCGAGGAACTAACTCTGGAAACACCATATATTTT. Translating it yields CASSPRGTNSGNTIYF. The rearrangement links TRBV18 to TRBJ1-3; no firm D call. Germline V gene data show CDR1 as KGHSH and CDR2 as LQKENI. V gave up 3 bases and J gave up 0 bases, with 12 bases separating them. CDR3 length: 16 amino acids.

The chain links TRBV7-2 to TRBJ2-7; TRBD2 agrees at 8 bases. The V gene end was trimmed by 1 base and the J gene end by 3 bases; junction bases not matched to a gene: 8. In germline, CDR1 is SGHTA, CDR2 FQGNSA. The CDR3 runs 16 residues. The CDR3 region has the DNA TGTGCCAGCAGCTTAGTCGGGGGGGGGTCCGTCTACGAGCAGTACTTC. This codes for CASSLVGGGSVYEQYF.

V gene TRBV5-1 combines with J gene TRBJ1-2; 7 nucleotides match TRBD1. The V gene end was trimmed by 1 base and the J gene end by 1 base; junction bases not matched to a gene: 4. The germline V gene has CDR1 SGHRS and CDR2 YFSETQ. CDR3 length equals 15 residues. The CDR3 DNA sequence: TGCGCCAGCAGCTTGTCGGGACAGAGTAACTATGGCTACACCTTC. Its protein is CASSLSGQSNYGYTF.